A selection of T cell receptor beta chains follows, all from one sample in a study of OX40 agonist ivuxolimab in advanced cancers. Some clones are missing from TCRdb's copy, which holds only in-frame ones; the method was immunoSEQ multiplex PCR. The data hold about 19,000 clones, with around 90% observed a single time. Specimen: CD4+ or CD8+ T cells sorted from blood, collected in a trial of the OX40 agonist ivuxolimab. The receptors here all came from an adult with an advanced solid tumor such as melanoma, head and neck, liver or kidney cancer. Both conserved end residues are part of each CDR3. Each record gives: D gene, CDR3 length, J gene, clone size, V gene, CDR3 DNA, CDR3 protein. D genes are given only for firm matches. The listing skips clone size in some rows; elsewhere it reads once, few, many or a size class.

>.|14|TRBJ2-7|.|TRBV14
TGTGCCAGCAGCCCCAATCCTGGGGGCTACGAGCAGTACTTC
CASSPNPGGYEQYF
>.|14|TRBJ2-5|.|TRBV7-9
TGTGCCAGCAGCTTAGAGGGCAGAGTCGAGACCCAGTACTTC
CASSLEGRVETQYF
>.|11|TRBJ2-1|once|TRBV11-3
TGTGCCAGCAGCTTCGGGGACATGCAGTTCTTC
CASSFGDMQFF
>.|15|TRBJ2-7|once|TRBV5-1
TGCGCCAGCAGCTGGACCGGGACCGAAACCTACGAGCAGTACTTC
CASSWTGTETYEQYF
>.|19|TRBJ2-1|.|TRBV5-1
TGCGCCAGCAGCACCGCGGGAACAAATTTTCCCCACCTTAACAATGAGCAGTTCTTC
CASSTAGTNFPHLNNEQFF
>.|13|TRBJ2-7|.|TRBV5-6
TGTGCCAGCAGCTTGCAGGGGTCCTACGAGCAGTACTTC
CASSLQGSYEQYF
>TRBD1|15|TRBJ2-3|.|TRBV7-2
TGTGCCAGCAGGCATACAGGGGGTAGCACAGATACGCAGTATTTT
CASRHTGGSTDTQYF
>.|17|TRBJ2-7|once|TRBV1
TGCACCAGCAGCCAAGATATCAGCCTAGCGGACAACTACGAGCAGTACTTC
CTSSQDISLADNYEQYF
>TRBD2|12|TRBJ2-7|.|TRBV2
TGTGCCAGGGGACTAGCGGATTACGAGCAGTACTTC
CARGLADYEQYF
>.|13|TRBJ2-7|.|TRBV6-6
TGTGCCAGCAGTTTTCTCGGTTCCTACGAGCAGTACTTC
CASSFLGSYEQYF
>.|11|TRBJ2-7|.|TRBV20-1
TGCAGTGCTAGCGGCTCCTACGAGCAGTACTTC
CSASGSYEQYF
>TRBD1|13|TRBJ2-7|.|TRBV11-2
TGTGCCAGCAGCACAGGGGGCTCCTACGAGCAGTACTTC
CASSTGGSYEQYF
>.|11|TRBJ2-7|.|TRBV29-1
TGCAGCGTTGGGATTCCCTACGAGCAGTACTTC
CSVGIPYEQYF
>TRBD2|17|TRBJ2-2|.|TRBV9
TGTGCCAGCACCGGAGCGGTGCCTAGCGGGAACACCGGGGAGCTGTTTTTT
CASTGAVPSGNTGELFF
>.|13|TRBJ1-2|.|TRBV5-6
TGTGCCAGCAGCTTAGAGGCTTACTATGGCTACACCTTC
CASSLEAYYGYTF
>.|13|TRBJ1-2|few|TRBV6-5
TGTGCCAGCAGTTATCGAAACGGCTATGGCTACACCTTC
CASSYRNGYGYTF
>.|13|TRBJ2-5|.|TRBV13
TGTGCCAGCAGTACCGACCGGGACGGGACCCAGTACTTC
CASSTDRDGTQYF
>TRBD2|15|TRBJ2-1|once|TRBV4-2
TGTGCCAGCAGCCGGGGACTAGCGGGAGGTAATGAGCAGTTCTTC
CASSRGLAGGNEQFF
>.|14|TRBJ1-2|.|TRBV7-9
TGTGCCAGCAGCGGCCCGACGGGTAACTATGGCTACACCTTC
CASSGPTGNYGYTF
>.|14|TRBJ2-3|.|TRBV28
TGTGCCAGCAGTTCCCGGGACAATGAAGATACGCAGTATTTT
CASSSRDNEDTQYF
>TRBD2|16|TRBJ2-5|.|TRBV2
TGTGCCAGCAGTGAAGGGGTAGCGGGAGGCGATCAGACCCAGTACTTC
CASSEGVAGGDQTQYF
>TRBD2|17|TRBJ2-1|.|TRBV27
TGTGCCAGCAGCTTCGGACTAGCGGGAGGGCCGATCAATGAGCAGTTCTTC
CASSFGLAGGPINEQFF
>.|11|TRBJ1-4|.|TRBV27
TGTGCCAGTAGAGGGGGTGAAAAACTGTTTTTT
CASRGGEKLFF
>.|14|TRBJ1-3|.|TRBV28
TGCGCCAGCAGTTTCCGAGGGCCTGGAAACACCATATATTTT
CASSFRGPGNTIYF
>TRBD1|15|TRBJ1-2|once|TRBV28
TGTGCCAGCAGCCTCCGGGACAGGGGGTCCTATGGCTACACCTTC
CASSLRDRGSYGYTF
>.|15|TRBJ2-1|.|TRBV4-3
TGCGCCAGCAGCCAAGATGTGAGCTCCTACAATGAGCAGTTCTTC
CASSQDVSSYNEQFF
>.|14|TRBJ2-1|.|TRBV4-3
TGCGCCAGCAGCCAAGAAGTCGGCTACAATGAGCAGTTCTTC
CASSQEVGYNEQFF
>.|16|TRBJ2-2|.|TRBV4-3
TGCGCCAGCAGCCAAGGGACGCGCGCGAACACCGGGGAGCTGTTTTTT
CASSQGTRANTGELFF
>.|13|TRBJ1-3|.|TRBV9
TGTGCCAGCAGCGGGGTCGTACGGAACACCATATATTTT
CASSGVVRNTIYF
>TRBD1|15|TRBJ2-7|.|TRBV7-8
TGTGCCAGCAGCATCGCCGCGACAGGGGGATACGAGCAGTACTTC
CASSIAATGGYEQYF
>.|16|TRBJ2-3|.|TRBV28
TGTGCCAGCAGTCAGACGGGTGCTACTAGCACAGATACGCAGTATTTT
CASSQTGATSTDTQYF
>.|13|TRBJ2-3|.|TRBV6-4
TGTGCCCTCCGGGGTGTGGGCACAGATACGCAGTATTTT
CALRGVGTDTQYF
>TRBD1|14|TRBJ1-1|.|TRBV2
TGTGCCAGCAACCCCGGACAGGGAGGAACTGAAGCTTTCTTT
CASNPGQGGTEAFF
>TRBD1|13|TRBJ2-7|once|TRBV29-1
TGCAGCGTTGGGGGCAGGGGGCCCTACGAGCAGTACTTC
CSVGGRGPYEQYF
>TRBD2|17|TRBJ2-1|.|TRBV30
TGTGCCTGGAAAAAAGGGACTAGCGGGAGTATAGACAATGAGCAGTTCTTC
CAWKKGTSGSIDNEQFF
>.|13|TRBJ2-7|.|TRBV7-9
TGTGCCAGCAGCTTAGTCCCCCAGGACGAGCAGTACTTC
CASSLVPQDEQYF
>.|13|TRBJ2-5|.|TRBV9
TGTGCCAGCAGCGGAGGTCTCCTAAGAGCCCAGTACTTC
CASSGGLLRAQYF
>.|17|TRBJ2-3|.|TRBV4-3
TGCGCCAGCAGCCAAGAGCTAGGCACTAGCTTCACAGATACGCAGTATTTT
CASSQELGTSFTDTQYF
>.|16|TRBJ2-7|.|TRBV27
TGTGCCAGCAGCCCGGGTGGCCCAGAAGCTTACTACGAGCAGTACTTC
CASSPGGPEAYYEQYF
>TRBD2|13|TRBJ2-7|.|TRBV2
TGTGCCAGCAGGACTAGCGGGCGCTACGAGCAGTACTTC
CASRTSGRYEQYF
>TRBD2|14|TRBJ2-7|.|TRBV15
TGTGCCACCAGCGTCGCGACTAGCGGATACGAGCAGTACTTC
CATSVATSGYEQYF
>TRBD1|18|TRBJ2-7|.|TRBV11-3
TGTGCCAGCAGCGACAGGATACAGGGGGCGCCGGGGATCTACGAGCAGTACTTC
CASSDRIQGAPGIYEQYF
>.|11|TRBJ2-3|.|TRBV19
TGTGCCAGTAGTATTTTCGATACGCAGTATTTT
CASSIFDTQYF
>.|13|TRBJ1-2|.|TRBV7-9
TGTGCCAGCAGCTCCTCAGGGGCAGATGGCTACACCTTC
CASSSSGADGYTF
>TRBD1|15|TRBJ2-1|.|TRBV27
TGTGCCAGCAGTACCGGGACAGGGGGCCTGAATGAGCAGTTCTTC
CASSTGTGGLNEQFF
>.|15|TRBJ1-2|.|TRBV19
TGTGCCAGTAGTATGGGTGCGGCGTTGCCCTATGGCTACACCTTC
CASSMGAALPYGYTF